This T cell receptor (beta chain) was profiled in a study of cytomegalovirus exposure and HLA in healthy donors. Study outcomes and limitations: Based on reports, TCR beta sequences accurately predicted HLA-A and HLA-B alleles for most subjects. A later analysis linked around 15,000 TCR beta sequences to HLA alleles at 0.05 false discovery rate. Indistinguishable V segments, including TRBV6-2 and TRBV6-3, were excluded.

Trimming left V 4 bases short and J 1 base short, with 12 bases between. CDR3 length: 15 residues. CDR1 is SGHDT and CDR2 is YYEEEE in the germline V gene. All donors participated as healthy donors of bone marrow. 60 Vbeta and 13 Jbeta primers were used in PCR. Some clones are missing from TCRdb's copy, which holds only in-frame ones; the method was immunoSEQ multiplex PCR. The sample shows around 130,000 clones, 65% to 90% of them seen only once. Worth noting for this clone: What it binds is not known.

The TCR originated in a girl aged 2 to 10 in good health and CMV-seronegative. The chain combines TRBV5-6 with TRBJ1-5; D not resolved. Specimen: PBMCs. The CDR3 loop reads CASSRRDRSNQPQHF. The CDR3 coding sequence is TGTGCCAGCAGCCGGAGGGATAGAAGCAATCAGCCCCAGCATTTT.